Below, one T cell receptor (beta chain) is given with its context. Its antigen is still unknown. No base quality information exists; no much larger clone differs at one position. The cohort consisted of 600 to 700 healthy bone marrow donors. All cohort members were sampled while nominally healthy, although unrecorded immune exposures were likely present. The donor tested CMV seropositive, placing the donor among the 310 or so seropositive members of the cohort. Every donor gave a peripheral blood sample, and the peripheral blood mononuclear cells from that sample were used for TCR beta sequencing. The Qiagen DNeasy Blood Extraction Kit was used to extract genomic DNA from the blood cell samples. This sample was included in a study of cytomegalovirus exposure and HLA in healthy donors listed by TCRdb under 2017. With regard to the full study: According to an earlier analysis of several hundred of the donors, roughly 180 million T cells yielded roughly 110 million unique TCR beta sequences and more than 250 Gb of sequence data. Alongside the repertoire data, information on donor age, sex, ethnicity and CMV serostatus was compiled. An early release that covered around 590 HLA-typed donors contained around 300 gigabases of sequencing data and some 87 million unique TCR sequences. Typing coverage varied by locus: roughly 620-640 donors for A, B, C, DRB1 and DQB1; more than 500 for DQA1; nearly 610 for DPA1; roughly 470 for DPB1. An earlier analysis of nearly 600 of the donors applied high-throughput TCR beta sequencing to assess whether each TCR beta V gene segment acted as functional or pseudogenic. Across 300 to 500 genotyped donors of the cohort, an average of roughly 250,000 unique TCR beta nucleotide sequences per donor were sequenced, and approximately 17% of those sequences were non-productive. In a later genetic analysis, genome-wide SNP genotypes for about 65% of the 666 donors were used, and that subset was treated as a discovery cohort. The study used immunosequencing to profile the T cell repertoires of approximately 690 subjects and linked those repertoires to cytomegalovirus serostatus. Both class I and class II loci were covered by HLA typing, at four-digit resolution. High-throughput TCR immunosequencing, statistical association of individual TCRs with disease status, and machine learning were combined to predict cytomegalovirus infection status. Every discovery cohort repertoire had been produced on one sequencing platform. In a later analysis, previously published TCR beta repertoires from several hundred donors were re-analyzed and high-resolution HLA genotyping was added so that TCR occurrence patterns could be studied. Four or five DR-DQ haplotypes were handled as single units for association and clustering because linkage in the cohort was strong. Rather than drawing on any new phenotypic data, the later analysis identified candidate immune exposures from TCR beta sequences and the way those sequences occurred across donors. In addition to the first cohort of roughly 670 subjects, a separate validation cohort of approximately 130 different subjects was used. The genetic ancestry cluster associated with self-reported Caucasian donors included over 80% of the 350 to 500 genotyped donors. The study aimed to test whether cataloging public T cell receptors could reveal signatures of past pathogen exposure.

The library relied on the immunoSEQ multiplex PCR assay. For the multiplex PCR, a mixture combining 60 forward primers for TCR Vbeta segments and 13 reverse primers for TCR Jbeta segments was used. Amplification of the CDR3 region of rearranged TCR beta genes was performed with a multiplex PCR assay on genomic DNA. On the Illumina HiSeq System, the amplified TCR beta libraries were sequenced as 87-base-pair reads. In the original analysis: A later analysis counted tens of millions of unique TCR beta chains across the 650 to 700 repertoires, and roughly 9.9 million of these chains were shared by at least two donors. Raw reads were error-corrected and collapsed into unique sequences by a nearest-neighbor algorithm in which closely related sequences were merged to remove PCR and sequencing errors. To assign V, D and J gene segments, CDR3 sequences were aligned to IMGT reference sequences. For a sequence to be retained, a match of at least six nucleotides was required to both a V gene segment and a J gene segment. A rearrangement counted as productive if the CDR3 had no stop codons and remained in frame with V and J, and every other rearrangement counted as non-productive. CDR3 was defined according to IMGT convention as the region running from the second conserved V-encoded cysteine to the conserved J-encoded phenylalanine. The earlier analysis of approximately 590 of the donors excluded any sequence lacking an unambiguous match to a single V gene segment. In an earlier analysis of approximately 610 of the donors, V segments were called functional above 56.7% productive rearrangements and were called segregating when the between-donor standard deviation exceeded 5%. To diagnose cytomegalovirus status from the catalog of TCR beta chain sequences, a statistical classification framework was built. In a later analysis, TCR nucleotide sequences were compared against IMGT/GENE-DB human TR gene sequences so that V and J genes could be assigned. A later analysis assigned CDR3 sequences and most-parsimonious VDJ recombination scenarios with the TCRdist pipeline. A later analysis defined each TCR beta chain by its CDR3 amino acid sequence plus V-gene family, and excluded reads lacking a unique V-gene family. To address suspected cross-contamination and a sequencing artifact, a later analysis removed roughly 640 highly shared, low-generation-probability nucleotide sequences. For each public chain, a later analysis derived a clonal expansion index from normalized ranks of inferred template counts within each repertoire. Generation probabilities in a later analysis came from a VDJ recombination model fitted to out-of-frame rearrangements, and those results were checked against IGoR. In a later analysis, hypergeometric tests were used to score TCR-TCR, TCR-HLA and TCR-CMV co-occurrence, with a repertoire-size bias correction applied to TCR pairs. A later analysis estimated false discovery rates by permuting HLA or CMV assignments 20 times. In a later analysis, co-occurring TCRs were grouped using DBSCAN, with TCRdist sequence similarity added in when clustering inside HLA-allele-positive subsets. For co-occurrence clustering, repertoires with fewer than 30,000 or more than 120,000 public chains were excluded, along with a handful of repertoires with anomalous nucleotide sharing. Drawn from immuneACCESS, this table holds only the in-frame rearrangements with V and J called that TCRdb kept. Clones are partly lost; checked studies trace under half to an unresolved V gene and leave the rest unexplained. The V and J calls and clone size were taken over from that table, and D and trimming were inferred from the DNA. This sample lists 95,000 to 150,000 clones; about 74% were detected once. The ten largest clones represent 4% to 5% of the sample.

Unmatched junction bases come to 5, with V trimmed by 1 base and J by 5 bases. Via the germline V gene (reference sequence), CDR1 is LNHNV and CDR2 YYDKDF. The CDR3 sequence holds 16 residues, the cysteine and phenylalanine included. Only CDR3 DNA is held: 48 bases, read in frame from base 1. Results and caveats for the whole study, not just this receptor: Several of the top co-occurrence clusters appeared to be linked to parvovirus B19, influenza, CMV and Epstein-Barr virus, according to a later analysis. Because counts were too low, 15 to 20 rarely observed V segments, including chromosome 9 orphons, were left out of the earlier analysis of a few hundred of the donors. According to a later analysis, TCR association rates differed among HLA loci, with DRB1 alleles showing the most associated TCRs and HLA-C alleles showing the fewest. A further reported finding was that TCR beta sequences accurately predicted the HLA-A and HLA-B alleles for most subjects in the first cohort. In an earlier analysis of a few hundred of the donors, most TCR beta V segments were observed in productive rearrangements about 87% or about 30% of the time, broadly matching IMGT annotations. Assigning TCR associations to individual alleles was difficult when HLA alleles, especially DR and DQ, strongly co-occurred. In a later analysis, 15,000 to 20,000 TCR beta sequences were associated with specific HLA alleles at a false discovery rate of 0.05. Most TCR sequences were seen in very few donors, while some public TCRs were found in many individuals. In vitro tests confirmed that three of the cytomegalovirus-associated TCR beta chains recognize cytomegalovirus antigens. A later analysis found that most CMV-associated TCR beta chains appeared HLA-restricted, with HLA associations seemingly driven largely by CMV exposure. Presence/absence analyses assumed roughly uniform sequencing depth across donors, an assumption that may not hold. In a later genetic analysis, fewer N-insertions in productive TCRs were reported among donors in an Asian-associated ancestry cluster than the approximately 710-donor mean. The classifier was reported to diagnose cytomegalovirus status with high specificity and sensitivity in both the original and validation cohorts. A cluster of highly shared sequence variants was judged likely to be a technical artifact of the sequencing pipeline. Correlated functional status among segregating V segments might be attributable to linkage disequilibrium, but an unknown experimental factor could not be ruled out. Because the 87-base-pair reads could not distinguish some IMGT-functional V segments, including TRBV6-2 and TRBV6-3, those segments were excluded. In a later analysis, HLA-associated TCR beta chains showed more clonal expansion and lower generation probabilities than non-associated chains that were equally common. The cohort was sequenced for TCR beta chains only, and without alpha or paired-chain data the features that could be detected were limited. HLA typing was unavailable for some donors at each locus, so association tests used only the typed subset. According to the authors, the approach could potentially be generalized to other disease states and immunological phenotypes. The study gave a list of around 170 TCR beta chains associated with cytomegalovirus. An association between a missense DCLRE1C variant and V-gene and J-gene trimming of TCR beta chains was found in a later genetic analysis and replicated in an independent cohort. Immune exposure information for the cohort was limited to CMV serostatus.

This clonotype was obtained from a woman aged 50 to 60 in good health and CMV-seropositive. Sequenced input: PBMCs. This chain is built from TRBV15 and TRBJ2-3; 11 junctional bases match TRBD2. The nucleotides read TGTGCCACCAGCAGAGGTAGCGGGGGGGCCCGAGATACGCAGTATTTT. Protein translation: CATSRGSGGARDTQYF.